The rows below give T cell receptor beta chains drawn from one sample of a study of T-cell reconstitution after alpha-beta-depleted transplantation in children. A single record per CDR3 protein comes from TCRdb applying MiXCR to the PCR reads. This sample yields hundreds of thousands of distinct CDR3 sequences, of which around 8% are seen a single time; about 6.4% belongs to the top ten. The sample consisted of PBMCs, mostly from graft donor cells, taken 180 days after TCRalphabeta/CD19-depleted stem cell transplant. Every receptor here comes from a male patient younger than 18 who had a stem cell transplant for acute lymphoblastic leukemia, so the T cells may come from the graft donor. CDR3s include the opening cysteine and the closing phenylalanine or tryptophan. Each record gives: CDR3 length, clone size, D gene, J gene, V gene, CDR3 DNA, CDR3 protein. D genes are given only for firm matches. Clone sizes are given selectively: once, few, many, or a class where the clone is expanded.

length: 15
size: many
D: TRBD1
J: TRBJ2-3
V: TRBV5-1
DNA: TGCGCCAGCAGCTTGGGGACAGGGGTCACAGATACGCAGTATTTT
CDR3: CASSLGTGVTDTQYF

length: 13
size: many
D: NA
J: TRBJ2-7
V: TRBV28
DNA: TGTGCCAGTCCGTATCCATCCAGCTACGAGCAGTACTTC
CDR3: CASPYPSSYEQYF

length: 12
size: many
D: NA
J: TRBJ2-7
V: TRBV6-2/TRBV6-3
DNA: TGTGCCAGCAGTTACTTGAACTACGAGCAGTACTTC
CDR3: CASSYLNYEQYF

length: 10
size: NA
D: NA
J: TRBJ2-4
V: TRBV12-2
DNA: TGTGCAATCTCGGCCCCTGGTCAGTACTTC
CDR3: CAISAPGQYF

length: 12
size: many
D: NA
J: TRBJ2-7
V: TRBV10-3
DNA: TGTGCCATCAGACACAGGGACGACGAGCAGTACTTC
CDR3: CAIRHRDDEQYF

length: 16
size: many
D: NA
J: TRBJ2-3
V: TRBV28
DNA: TGTGCCAGCAGTTCCCCGGCCTCCTGGGTTCCCCATACGCAGTATTTT
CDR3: CASSSPASWVPHTQYF

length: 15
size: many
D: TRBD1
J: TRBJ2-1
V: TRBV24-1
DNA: TGTGCCACCAGTGAGGGACAGGGGTCTTACAATGAGCAGTTCTTC
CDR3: CATSEGQGSYNEQFF

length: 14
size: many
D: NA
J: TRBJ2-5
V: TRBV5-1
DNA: TGCGCCAGCAGCTTGGTGGGCAGCCTTAAGACCCAGTACTTC
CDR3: CASSLVGSLKTQYF

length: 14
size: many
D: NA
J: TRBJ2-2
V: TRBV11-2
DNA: TGTGCCAGCAGCTTAGGGCAGGCCACCGGGGAGCTGTTTTTT
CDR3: CASSLGQATGELFF

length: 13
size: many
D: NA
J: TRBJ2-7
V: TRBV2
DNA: TGTGCCAGCAGTGATGGCTTGACCTACGAGCAGTACTTC
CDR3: CASSDGLTYEQYF

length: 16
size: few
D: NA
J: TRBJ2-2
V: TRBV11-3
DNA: TGTGCCAGCAGCGCCTTACAGGGATCGAACACCGGGGAGCTGTTTTTT
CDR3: CASSALQGSNTGELFF

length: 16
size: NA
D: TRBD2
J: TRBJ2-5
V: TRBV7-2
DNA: TGTGCCAGCACCCCCCTCCTAGCGGGAGCGCATGAGACCCAGTACTTC
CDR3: CASTPLLAGAHETQYF

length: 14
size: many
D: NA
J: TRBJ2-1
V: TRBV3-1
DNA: TGTGCCAGCAGCCAAACCCACTCCTACAATGAGCAGTTCTTC
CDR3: CASSQTHSYNEQFF

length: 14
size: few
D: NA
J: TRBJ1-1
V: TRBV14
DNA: TGTGCCAGCAGCCAATACGGGAGGGGTACTGAAGCTTTCTTT
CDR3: CASSQYGRGTEAFF

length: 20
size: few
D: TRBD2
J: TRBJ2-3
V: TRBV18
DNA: TGTGCCAGCTCACCCCGCAGGACTAGCGGGGGGGCATTGGTGACAGATACGCAGTATTTT
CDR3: CASSPRRTSGGALVTDTQYF

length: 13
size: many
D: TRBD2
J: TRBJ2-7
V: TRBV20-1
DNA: TGCAGTGCGGGAGGGGTAAAGTCCTACGAGCAGTACTTC
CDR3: CSAGGVKSYEQYF

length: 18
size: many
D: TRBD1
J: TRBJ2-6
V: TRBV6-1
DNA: TGTGCCAGCAGTGAGCGGGGGACAGGGACTCTTAGAGCCAACGTCCTGACTTTC
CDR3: CASSERGTGTLRANVLTF

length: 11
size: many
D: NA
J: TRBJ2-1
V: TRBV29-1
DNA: TGCAGCGTACGGAGGTACAATGAGCAGTTCTTC
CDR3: CSVRRYNEQFF

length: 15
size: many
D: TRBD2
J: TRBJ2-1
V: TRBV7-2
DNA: TGTGCCAGCAGTCTTAGCGGGAGCTCCTACAATGAGCAGTTCTTC
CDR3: CASSLSGSSYNEQFF

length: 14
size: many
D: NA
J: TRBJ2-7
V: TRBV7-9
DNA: TGTGCCAGCAGCTTAGCGCAGGCCCCCTACGAGCAGTACTTC
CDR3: CASSLAQAPYEQYF

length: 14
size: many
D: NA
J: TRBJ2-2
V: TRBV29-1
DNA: TGCAGCGTTTTTGGACTCGTGAACACCGGGGAGCTGTTTTTT
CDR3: CSVFGLVNTGELFF

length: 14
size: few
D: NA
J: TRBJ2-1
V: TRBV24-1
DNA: TGTGCCACCAGTGATCGGCGGGGCAATCATGAGCAGTTCTTC
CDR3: CATSDRRGNHEQFF

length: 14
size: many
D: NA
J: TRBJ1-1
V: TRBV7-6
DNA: TGTGCCAGCAGCCCCAGGGGACGTGCCACTGAAGCTTTCTTT
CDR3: CASSPRGRATEAFF

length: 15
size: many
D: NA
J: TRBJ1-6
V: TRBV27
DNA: TGTGCCAGCAGTTTACCGTCCCCGCCTGAGGCACCCCTCCACTTT
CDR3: CASSLPSPPEAPLHF